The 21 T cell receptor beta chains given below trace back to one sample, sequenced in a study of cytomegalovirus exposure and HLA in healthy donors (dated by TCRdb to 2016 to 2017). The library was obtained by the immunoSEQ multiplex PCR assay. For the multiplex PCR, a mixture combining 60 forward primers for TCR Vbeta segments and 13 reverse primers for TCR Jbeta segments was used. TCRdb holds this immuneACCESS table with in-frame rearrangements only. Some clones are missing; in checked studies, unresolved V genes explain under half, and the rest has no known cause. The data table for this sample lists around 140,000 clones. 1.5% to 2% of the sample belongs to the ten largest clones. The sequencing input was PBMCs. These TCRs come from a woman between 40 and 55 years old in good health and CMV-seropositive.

In DNA form, the CDR3 reads TGCGCCAGCAGCTTTTCCGGGGTTGGGAACACTGAAGCTTTCTTT. The encoded protein is CASSFSGVGNTEAFF. The chain recombines TRBV5-1 with TRBJ1-1, with unresolved D. The CDR3 is 15 residues long. From germline, CDR1 is SGHRS and CDR2 YFSETQ. V was clipped by 2 bases and J by 1 base, with 12 bases between them.

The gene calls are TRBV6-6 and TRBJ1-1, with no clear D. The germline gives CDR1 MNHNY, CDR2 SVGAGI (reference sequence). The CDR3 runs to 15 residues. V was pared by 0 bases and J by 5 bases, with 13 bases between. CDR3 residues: CASSYSIWGGTEAFF. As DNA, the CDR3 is TGTGCCAGCAGTTACTCGATCTGGGGAGGGACTGAAGCTTTCTTT.

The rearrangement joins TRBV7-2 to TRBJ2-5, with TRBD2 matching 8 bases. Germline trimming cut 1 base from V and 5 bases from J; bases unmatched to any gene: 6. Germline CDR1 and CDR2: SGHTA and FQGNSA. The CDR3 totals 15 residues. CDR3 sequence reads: CASSLDGTRYETQYF. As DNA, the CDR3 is TGTGCCAGCAGCTTAGACGGGACTAGATACGAGACCCAGTACTTC.

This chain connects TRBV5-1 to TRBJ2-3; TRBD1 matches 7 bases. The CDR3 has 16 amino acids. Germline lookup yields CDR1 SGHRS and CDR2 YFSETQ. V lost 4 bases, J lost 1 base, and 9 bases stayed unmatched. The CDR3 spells CASSTDRQPRTDTQYF. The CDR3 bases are TGCGCCAGCAGCACGGACAGGCAACCCCGCACAGATACGCAGTATTTT. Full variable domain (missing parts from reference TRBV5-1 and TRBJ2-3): KAGVTQTPRYLIKTRGQQVTLSCSPISGHRSVSWYQQTPGQGLQFLFEYFSETQRNKGNFPGRFSGRQFSNSRSEMNVSTLELGDSALYLCASSTDRQPRTDTQYFGPGTRLTVL.

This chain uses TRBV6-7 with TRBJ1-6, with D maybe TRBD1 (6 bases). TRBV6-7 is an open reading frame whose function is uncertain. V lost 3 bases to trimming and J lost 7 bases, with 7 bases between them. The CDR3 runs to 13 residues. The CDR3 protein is CASSYQGNSPLHF. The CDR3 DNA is TGTGCCAGCAGTTATCAGGGGAATTCACCCCTCCACTTT.

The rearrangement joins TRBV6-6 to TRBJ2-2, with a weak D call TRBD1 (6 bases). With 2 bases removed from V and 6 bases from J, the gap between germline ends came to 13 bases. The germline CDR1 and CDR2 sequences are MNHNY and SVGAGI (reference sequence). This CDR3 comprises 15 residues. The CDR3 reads CASSYEGVIAGELFF. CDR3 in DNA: TGTGCCAGCAGTTACGAGGGGGTCATCGCCGGGGAGCTGTTTTTT.

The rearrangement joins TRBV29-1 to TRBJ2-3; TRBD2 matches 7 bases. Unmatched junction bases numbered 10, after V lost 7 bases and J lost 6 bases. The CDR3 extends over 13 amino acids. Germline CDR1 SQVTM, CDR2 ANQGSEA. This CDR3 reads CSATGTTFDTQYF. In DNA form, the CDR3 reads TGCAGCGCTACCGGGACTACCTTCGATACGCAGTATTTT.

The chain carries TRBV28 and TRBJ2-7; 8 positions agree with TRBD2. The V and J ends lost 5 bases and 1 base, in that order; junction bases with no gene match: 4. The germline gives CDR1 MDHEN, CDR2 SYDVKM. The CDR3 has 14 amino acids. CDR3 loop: CASSPAGVSYEQYF. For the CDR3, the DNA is TGTGCCAGCAGTCCAGCGGGAGTTTCCTACGAGCAGTACTTC.

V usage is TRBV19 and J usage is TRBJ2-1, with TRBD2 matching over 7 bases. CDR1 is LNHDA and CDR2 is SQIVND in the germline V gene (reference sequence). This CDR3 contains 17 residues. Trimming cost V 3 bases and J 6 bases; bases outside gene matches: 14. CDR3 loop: CASSMGVAGLGVNEQFF. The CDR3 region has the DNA TGTGCCAGTAGTATGGGAGTAGCGGGCCTTGGGGTCAATGAGCAGTTCTTC.

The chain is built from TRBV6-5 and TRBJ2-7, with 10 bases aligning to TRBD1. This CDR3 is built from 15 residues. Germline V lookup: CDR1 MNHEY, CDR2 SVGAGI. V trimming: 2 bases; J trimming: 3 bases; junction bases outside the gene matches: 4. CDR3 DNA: TGTGCCAGCAGTTACGGGACAGGGGTAAACTACGAGCAGTACTTC. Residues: CASSYGTGVNYEQYF.

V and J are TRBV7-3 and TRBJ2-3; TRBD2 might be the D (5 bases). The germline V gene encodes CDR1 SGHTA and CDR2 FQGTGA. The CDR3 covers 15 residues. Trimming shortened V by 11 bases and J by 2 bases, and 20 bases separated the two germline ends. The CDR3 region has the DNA TGTGCCTCCTCCCCCGAGGGCGCAAACACAGATACGCAGTATTTT. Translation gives CASSPEGANTDTQYF.

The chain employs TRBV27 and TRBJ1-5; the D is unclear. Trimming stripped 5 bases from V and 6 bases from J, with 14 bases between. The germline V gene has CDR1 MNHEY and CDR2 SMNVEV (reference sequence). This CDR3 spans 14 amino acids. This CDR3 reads CASSPTEVGQPQHF. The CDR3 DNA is TGTGCCAGCAGTCCAACTGAGGTGGGTCAGCCCCAGCATTTT.

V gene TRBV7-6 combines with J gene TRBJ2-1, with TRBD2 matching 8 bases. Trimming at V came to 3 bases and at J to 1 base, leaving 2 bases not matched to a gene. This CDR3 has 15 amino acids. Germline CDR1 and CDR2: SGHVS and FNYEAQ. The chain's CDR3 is CASSLSSGSYNEQFF. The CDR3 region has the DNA TGTGCCAGCAGCTTGTCTAGCGGGTCCTACAATGAGCAGTTCTTC.

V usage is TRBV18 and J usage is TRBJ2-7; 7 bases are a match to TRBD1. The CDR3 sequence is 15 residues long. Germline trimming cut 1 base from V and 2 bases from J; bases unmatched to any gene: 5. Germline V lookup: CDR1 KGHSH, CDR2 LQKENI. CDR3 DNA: TGTGCCAGCTCACCACGGGGGACAGAGCCCTACGAGCAGTACTTC. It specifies CASSPRGTEPYEQYF.

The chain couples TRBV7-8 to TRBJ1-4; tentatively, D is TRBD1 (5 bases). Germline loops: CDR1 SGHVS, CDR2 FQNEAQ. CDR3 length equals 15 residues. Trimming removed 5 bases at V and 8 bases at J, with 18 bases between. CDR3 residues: CASSPVGRVGEKLFF. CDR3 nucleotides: TGTGCCAGCAGCCCAGTGGGGCGCGTCGGGGAAAAACTGTTTTTT.

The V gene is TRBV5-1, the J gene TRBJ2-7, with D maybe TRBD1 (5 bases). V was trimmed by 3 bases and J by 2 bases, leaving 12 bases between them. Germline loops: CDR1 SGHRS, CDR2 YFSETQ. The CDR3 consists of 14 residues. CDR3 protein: CASSSRQFPYEQYF. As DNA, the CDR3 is TGCGCCAGCAGCTCACGACAGTTTCCCTACGAGCAGTACTTC. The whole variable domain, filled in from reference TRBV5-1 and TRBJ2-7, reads KAGVTQTPRYLIKTRGQQVTLSCSPISGHRSVSWYQQTPGQGLQFLFEYFSETQRNKGNFPGRFSGRQFSNSRSEMNVSTLELGDSALYLCASSSRQFPYEQYFGPGTRLTVT.

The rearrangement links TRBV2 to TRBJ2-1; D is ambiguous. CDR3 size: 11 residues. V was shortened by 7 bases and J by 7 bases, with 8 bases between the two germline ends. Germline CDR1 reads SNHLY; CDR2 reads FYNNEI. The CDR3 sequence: CASISLNEQFF. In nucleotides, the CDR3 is TGTGCCAGCATTTCCTTAAATGAGCAGTTCTTC.

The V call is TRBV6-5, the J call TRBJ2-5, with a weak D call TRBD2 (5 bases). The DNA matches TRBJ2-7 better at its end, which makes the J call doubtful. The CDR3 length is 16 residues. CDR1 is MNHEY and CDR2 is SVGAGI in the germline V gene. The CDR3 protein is CASSYSGLTRAYEQYF. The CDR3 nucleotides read TGTGCCAGCAGTTACTCAGGTTTAACTAGGGCCTACGAGCAGTACTTC.

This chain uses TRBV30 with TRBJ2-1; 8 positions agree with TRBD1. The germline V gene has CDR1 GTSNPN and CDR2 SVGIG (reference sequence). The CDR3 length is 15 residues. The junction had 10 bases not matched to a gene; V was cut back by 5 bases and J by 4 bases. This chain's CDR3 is CAWGSGQGLYNEQFF. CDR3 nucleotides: TGTGCCTGGGGATCCGGACAGGGCCTATACAATGAGCAGTTCTTC.

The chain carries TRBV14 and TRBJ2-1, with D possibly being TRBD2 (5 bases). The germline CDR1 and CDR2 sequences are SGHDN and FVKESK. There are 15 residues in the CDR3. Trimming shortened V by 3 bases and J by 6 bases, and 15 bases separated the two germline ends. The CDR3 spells CASSHDRRLSNEQFF. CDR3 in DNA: TGTGCCAGCAGCCACGATAGGAGGCTCTCCAATGAGCAGTTCTTC.

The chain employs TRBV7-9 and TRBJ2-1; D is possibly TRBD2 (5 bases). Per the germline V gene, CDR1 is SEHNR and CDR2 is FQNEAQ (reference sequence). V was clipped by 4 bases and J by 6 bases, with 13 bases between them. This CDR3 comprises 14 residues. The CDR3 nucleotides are TGTGCCAGCAGCTCATCCCTCCGGGGCAATGAGCAGTTCTTC. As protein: CASSSSLRGNEQFF.